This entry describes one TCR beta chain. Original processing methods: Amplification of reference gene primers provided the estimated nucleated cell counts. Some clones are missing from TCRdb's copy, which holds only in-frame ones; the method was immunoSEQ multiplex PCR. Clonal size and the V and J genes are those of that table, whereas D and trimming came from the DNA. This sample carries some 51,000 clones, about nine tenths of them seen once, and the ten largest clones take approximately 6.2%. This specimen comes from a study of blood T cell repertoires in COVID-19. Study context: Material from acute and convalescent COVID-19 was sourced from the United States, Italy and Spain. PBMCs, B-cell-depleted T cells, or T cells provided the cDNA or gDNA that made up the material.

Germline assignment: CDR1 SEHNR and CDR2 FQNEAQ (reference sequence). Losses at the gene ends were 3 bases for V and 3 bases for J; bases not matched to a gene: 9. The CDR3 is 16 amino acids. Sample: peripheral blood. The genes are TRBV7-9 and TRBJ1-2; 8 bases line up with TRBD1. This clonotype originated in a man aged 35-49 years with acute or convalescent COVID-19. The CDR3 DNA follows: TGTGCCAGCAGCTTGGTAGACAGGGGTGGATACTATGGCTACACCTTC. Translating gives CASSLVDRGGYYGYTF. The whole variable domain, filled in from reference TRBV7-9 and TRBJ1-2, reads DTGVSQNPRHKITKRGQNVTFRCDPISEHNRLYWYRQTLGQGPEFLTYFQNEAQLEKSRLLSDRFSAERPKGSFSTLEIQRTEQGDSAMYLCASSLVDRGGYYGYTFGSGTRLTVV.